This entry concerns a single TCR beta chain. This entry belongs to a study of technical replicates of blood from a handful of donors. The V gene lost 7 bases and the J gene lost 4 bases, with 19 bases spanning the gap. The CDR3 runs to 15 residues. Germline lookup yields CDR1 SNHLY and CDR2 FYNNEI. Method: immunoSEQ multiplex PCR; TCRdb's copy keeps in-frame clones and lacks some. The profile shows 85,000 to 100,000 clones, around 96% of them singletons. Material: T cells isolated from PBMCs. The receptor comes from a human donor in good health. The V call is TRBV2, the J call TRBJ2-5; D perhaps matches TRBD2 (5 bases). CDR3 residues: CASKARRVDGETQYF. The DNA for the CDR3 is TGTGCCAGCAAGGCGAGGCGGGTCGACGGAGAGACCCAGTACTTC.